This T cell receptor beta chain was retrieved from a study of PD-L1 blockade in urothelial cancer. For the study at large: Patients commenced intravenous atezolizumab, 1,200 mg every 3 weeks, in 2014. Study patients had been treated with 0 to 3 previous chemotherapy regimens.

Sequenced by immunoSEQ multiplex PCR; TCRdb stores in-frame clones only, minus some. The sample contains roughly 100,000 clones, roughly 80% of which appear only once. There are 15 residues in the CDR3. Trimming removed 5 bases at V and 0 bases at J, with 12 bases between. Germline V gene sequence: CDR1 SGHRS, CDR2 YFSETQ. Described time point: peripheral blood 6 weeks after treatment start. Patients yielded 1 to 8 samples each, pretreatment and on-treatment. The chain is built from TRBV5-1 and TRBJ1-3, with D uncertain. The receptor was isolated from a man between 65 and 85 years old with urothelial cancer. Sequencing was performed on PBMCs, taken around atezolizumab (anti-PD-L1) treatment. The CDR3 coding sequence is TGCGCCAGCAGGGATCCGGGATCCTCTGGAAACACCATATATTTT. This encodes CASRDPGSSGNTIYF.